A selection of T cell receptor beta chains follows, all from one sample in a study of cytomegalovirus exposure and HLA in healthy donors. Sequencing used immunoSEQ multiplex PCR; TCRdb keeps in-frame clones, though not all of them. The sample has some 140,000 clones, roughly 77% seen once; the top ten hold roughly 8%. The specimen sequenced was PBMCs. The receptors here all came from a man younger than 40 in good health and CMV-seropositive. Each CDR3 is given with its conserved first and last residue. Each record gives: clone size, V gene, J gene, D gene, CDR3 protein, CDR3 DNA. The D gene is left open where the match is weak. Not all rows give a size; the values are once, few, many and, for expanded clones, a class.

>.|TRBV7-6|TRBJ1-4|.
CASSSQASANEKLFF
TGTGCCAGCAGCTCCCAGGCGTCGGCTAATGAAAAACTGTTTTTT
>.|TRBV18|TRBJ2-3|TRBD2
CASSPPSGGTDTQYF
TGTGCCAGCTCACCACCTAGCGGGGGCACAGATACGCAGTATTTT
>.|TRBV28|TRBJ1-1|.
CASISTGNTEAFF
TGTGCCAGCATCTCGACAGGGAACACTGAAGCTTTCTTT
>.|TRBV6-5|TRBJ1-6|.
CASSYSGRGNNSPLHF
TGTGCCAGCAGTTACTCCGGCAGGGGAAATAATTCACCCCTCCACTTT
>.|TRBV10-2|TRBJ2-1|.
CASTEGSSYNEQFF
TGCGCCAGCACGGAGGGGAGCTCCTACAATGAGCAGTTCTTC
>.|TRBV10-3|TRBJ2-2|.
CAISDYQGLSGELFF
TGTGCCATCAGTGATTATCAGGGGTTGAGCGGGGAGCTGTTTTTT
>.|TRBV19|TRBJ2-1|TRBD2
CASISRLAGGSEQFF
TGTGCCAGTATATCTCGGCTAGCGGGGGGGTCTGAGCAGTTCTTC
>once|TRBV9|TRBJ1-2|TRBD1
CASSFRTGHNGYTF
TGTGCCAGCAGCTTCCGGACAGGACATAATGGCTACACCTTC
>.|TRBV15|TRBJ2-1|.
CATSRTLAEQFF
TGTGCCACCAGCAGGACCCTAGCTGAGCAGTTCTTC
>.|TRBV18|TRBJ2-2|.
CASSPFVVRRTGELFF
TGTGCCAGCTCACCCTTCGTGGTTCGGAGGACCGGGGAGCTGTTTTTT
>.|TRBV27|TRBJ1-1|.
CASSSSSQGLNTEAFF
TGTGCCAGCAGTTCCTCTTCACAGGGCTTGAACACTGAAGCTTTCTTT
>.|TRBV4-3|TRBJ2-7|TRBD2
CASSQAFAGGTNEQYF
TGCGCCAGCAGCCAAGCTTTTGCGGGGGGGACGAACGAGCAGTACTTC
>once|TRBV7-9|TRBJ1-3|TRBD1
CASSSQGAPGNTIYF
TGTGCCAGCAGCTCCCAGGGGGCGCCAGGAAACACCATATATTTT
>once|TRBV6-4|TRBJ1-5|TRBD1
CASSDCFGTGINQPQHF
TGTGCCAGCAGTGACTGCTTCGGGACAGGGATCAATCAGCCCCAGCATTTT
>.|TRBV11-1|TRBJ2-1|.
CASSLEGDINNEQFF
TGTGCCAGCAGCTTAGAGGGAGATATAAACAATGAGCAGTTCTTC
>.|TRBV9|TRBJ2-5|TRBD2
CASCLGGEETQYF
TGTGCCAGCTGTTTGGGGGGGGAAGAGACCCAGTACTTC
>.|TRBV5-4|TRBJ1-1|TRBD1
CASSSEGQGGTEAFF
TGTGCCAGCAGCTCGGAGGGACAGGGGGGCACTGAAGCTTTCTTT
>.|TRBV5-1|TRBJ2-7|TRBD2
CASSEIAGPNEQYF
TGCGCCAGCAGCGAGATAGCGGGACCCAACGAGCAGTACTTC
>.|TRBV4-3|TRBJ2-1|TRBD2
CASSQDSIGGATSYNEQFF
TGCGCCAGCAGCCAAGATTCTATCGGGGGGGCTACATCCTACAATGAGCAGTTCTTC
>.|TRBV25-1|TRBJ2-7|TRBD1
CASSADRAPYEQYF
TGTGCCAGCAGTGCCGACAGGGCCCCCTACGAGCAGTACTTC
>.|TRBV7-3|TRBJ2-7|TRBD2
CASSPTSLAGGNEQYF
TGTGCCAGCAGCCCTACCTCCCTAGCGGGAGGGAACGAGCAGTACTTC
>.|TRBV30|TRBJ2-6|TRBD1
CAWTRGQVLSSGANVLTF
TGTGCCTGGACTAGGGGACAGGTTCTCTCCTCTGGGGCCAACGTCCTGACTTTC
>.|TRBV5-1|TRBJ2-7|TRBD1
CASSRDRGHEQYF
TGCGCCAGCTCCCGGGACAGGGGGCACGAGCAGTACTTC
>.|TRBV9|TRBJ2-2|.
CASQRTANTGELFF
TGTGCCAGCCAAAGGACTGCGAACACCGGGGAGCTGTTTTTT
>.|TRBV18|TRBJ1-3|TRBD1
CASSPDRGGNTIYF
TGTGCCAGCTCACCCGACAGGGGTGGAAACACCATATATTTT
>.|TRBV5-1|TRBJ2-6|.
CASSLKSTGTSGANVLTF
TGCGCCAGCAGCTTGAAGTCAACAGGGACCTCTGGGGCCAACGTCCTGACTTTC
>.|TRBV7-9|TRBJ1-1|.
CASMVIRGIMNTEAFF
TGTGCCAGCATGGTTATACGTGGCATAATGAACACTGAAGCTTTCTTT
>.|TRBV29-1|TRBJ2-1|TRBD2
CSVATSGRASEQFF
TGCAGCGTCGCAACTAGCGGGAGGGCCTCTGAGCAGTTCTTC
>.|TRBV7-9|TRBJ2-7|.
CASSPGVGTYEQYF
TGTGCCAGCAGCCCGGGGGTAGGAACCTACGAGCAGTACTTC
>.|TRBV6-1|TRBJ2-1|.
CASSPSPKTHRALFF
TGTGCCAGCAGTCCCTCCCCCAAAACACACAGGGCACTGTTCTTC
>.|TRBV7-6|TRBJ2-1|.
CASSLNREDNEQFF
TGTGCCAGCAGCTTAAACCGAGAGGACAATGAGCAGTTCTTC
>once|TRBV19|TRBJ1-2|TRBD1
CASRLGQGAPGYTF
TGTGCCAGTAGGTTGGGACAGGGGGCGCCTGGCTACACCTTC
>.|TRBV2|TRBJ2-6|.
CASRQDPAGANVLTF
TGTGCCAGCAGACAGGACCCAGCTGGGGCCAACGTCCTGACTTTC
>.|TRBV19|TRBJ1-6|.
CASRTTGSYNSPLHF
TGTGCCAGTAGGACGACAGGCTCCTATAATTCACCCCTCCACTTT
>.|TRBV28|TRBJ2-7|.
CASSLPGEGEQYF
TGTGCCAGCAGTTTACCGGGAGAGGGCGAGCAGTACTTC
>few|TRBV4-3|TRBJ2-2|TRBD2
CASSQESAGGRSWTPGELFF
TGCGCCAGCAGCCAGGAGTCGGCGGGGGGTCGTAGTTGGACCCCCGGGGAGCTGTTTTTT
>once|TRBV2|TRBJ2-6|.
CASRGSSGANVLTF
TGTGCCTCCCGAGGCTCGTCTGGGGCCAACGTCCTGACTTTC
>.|TRBV14|TRBJ1-1|.
CASSSTGNTEAFF
TGTGCCAGCAGCTCTACAGGGAACACTGAAGCTTTCTTT
>.|TRBV7-8|TRBJ2-7|TRBD2
CASSSDDWGGEQYF
TGTGCCAGCAGCTCGGACGACTGGGGGGGTGAGCAGTACTTC
>.|TRBV9|TRBJ2-1|TRBD2
CASSVGSGGYNEQFF
TGTGCCAGCAGCGTAGGAAGCGGGGGTTACAATGAGCAGTTCTTC
>.|TRBV6-1|TRBJ1-6|TRBD1
CASSKQGASSPLHF
TGTGCCAGCAGTAAACAGGGGGCCAGCTCACCCCTCCACTTT
>.|TRBV6-5|TRBJ1-6|TRBD1
CASSRQGSSPLHF
TGTGCCAGCAGTCGACAGGGAAGCTCACCCCTCCACTTT
>.|TRBV19|TRBJ1-2|.
CASSPARNYGYTF
TGTGCCAGTAGCCCCGCCAGAAACTATGGCTACACCTTC